This TCR beta chain was documented in a study of cytomegalovirus exposure and HLA in healthy donors. General study results and limits: TCR clusters originating in the first cohort tended to co-occur in the 120 validation repertoires, according to a later analysis. A classifier reportedly called cytomegalovirus status with high sensitivity and specificity.

The CDR3 is 14 residues long. The germline gives CDR1 SGHRS, CDR2 YFSETQ. V dropped 0 bases and J dropped 3 bases, with 4 bases sitting between them. The repertoire was sequenced with immunoSEQ multiplex PCR; TCRdb's copy has only in-frame clones and lacks some. The table includes more than 85,000 clones, 85% to 90% detected once. The donors were in the approximately 110-subject validation cohort; that cohort was separate from the roughly 700-subject first cohort. This clone was seen a few times. The target antigen is unknown. This sequence originates from a woman aged 30 to 39 in good health and CMV-seropositive. The V call is TRBV5-1, the J call TRBJ1-6, with no clear D. The material sequenced was PBMCs. CDR3: CASSLDSYNSPLHF. The CDR3 DNA sequence: TGCGCCAGCAGCTTGGACAGCTATAATTCACCCCTCCACTTT.